Following are 3 T cell receptor beta chains from one sample sequenced in a study of vaccination and CD4 T cells after COVID-19. Cultured CD4+ T cell DNA underwent sequencing with the Oncomine TCR Beta short-read assay. Each CDR3 protein is one row after TCRdb ran MiXCR on the PCR reads. The sample carries approximately 16,000 distinct CDR3 sequences, 35% to 45% recorded once. Their antigen targets remain unknown. The treatment was: approximately nine-day PBMC culture with coronavirus spike peptide pools or control peptides (ViraFEST assay). Sequences were derived from CD4+ T cells from blood, cultured in vitro, sampled before SARS-CoV-2 vaccination. Receptors were obtained from a human donor who received a COVID-19 vaccine.

The gene calls are TRBV7-3 and TRBJ1-1; tentative D call: TRBD1 (5 bases). The germline V gene encodes CDR1 SGHTA and CDR2 FQGTGA. CDR3 length: 13 residues. Trimming left V 2 bases short and J 4 bases short, with 8 bases between. The chain's CDR3 is CASSLWGGTEAFF. The CDR3 nucleotides read TGTGCCAGCAGCTTATGGGGGGGCACTGAAGCTTTCTTT. The variable domain in full, with the rest retrieved from reference TRBV7-3 and TRBJ1-1, is GAGVSQTPSNKVTEKGKYVELRCDPISGHTALYWYRQSLGQGPEFLIYFQGTGAADDSGLPNDRFFAVRPEGSVSTLKIQRTERGDSAVYLCASSLWGGTEAFFGQGTRLTVV.

This chain uses TRBV2 with TRBJ1-1; D not resolved. Trimming shortened V by 2 bases and J by 2 bases, and 15 bases separated the two germline ends. The CDR3 loop spans 16 amino acids. Germline assignment: CDR1 SNHLY and CDR2 FYNNEI. The CDR3 reads CASSERVLAINTEAFF. The CDR3 region has the DNA TGTGCCAGCAGTGAAAGGGTTTTGGCGATTAACACTGAAGCTTTCTTT. The full variable domain, rest sourced from reference TRBV2 and TRBJ1-1, is EPEVTQTPSHQVTQMGQEVILRCVPISNHLYFYWYRQILGQKVEFLVSFYNNEISEKSEIFDDQFSVERPDGSNFTLKIRSTKLEDSAMYFCASSERVLAINTEAFFGQGTRLTVV.

This clonotype appeared a few times. The rearrangement joins TRBV6-5 to TRBJ1-5; D not resolved. Trimming stripped 3 bases from V and 4 bases from J, with 13 bases between. This CDR3 contains 15 residues. Germline-derived CDR1 and CDR2 are MNHEY and SVGAGI. The CDR3 here is CASSYRAQDNQPQHF. Here the CDR3 DNA reads TGTGCCAGCAGTTATAGGGCCCAGGATAATCAGCCCCAGCATTTT.